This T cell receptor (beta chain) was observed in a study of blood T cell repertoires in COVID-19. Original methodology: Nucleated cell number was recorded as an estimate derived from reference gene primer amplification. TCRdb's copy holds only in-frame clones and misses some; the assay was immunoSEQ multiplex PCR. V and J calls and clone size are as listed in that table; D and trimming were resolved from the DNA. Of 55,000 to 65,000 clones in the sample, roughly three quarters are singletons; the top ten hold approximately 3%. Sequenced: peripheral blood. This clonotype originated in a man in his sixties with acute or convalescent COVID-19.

The DNA of the CDR3 is TGTGCCAGCAGCCCACTAGCGGGGGTCATTTACAATGAGCAGTTCTTC. Protein: CASSPLAGVIYNEQFF. The V and J genes are TRBV7-6 and TRBJ2-1; 11 bases are shared with TRBD2. Trimming at V came to 5 bases and at J to 4 bases, leaving 7 bases not matched to a gene. Germline CDR1 reads SGHVS; CDR2 reads FNYEAQ. CDR3 size: 16 residues.